This T cell receptor (beta chain) emerged from a study of blood T cell repertoires in COVID-19. Study at large: Some COVID-19 samples were acute and others convalescent; all came from the United States, Italy and Spain. Nucleic acid was either cDNA or gDNA, and it came from T cells, B-cell-depleted T cells, or PBMCs.

V lost 4 bases, J lost 4 bases, and 7 bases stayed unmatched. The CDR3 runs 15 residues. Germline-derived CDR1 and CDR2 are SEHNR and FQNEAQ (reference sequence). Original processing notes: From reference gene primer amplification, estimates of nucleated cell counts were derived. Produced via immunoSEQ multiplex PCR; TCRdb's table is partial and in-frame only. The V and J calls and the clone size are those of that table, but D and trimming were determined from the DNA. Of nearly 110,000 clones listed, more than 70% are singletons. This rearrangement joins TRBV7-9 to TRBJ1-3, with TRBD1 matching 7 bases. The sample was peripheral blood. This clonotype was sampled from a man in his forties or fifties with active or convalescent COVID-19. In DNA form, the CDR3 reads TGTGCCAGCAGCTCCATACAGGGGACAGGAAACACCATATATTTT. Translation: CASSSIQGTGNTIYF.